The 23 T cell receptor beta chains in this list originate from one sample, sequenced in a study of blood T cell repertoires in COVID-19. Method: immunoSEQ multiplex PCR; TCRdb's copy keeps in-frame clones and lacks some. The table includes approximately 87,000 clones, approximately 80% detected once. The sample taken for sequencing was peripheral blood. The receptors derive from a woman of 80 years or more with acute or convalescent COVID-19.

The chain combines TRBV6-6 with TRBJ1-5; 10 bases fit TRBD1. This CDR3 is built from 14 residues. CDR1 and CDR2 from the germline V gene are MNHNY and SVGAGI (reference sequence). The ends lost 4 bases at V and 7 bases at J; junction bases unmatched: 4. The CDR3 loop is CASSWGQGNQPQHF. The CDR3 coding sequence is TGTGCCAGCAGTTGGGGACAGGGGAACCAGCCCCAGCATTTT.

V gene TRBV18 combines with J gene TRBJ2-3; 9 nucleotides align to TRBD1. With V trimmed by 6 bases and J by 12 bases, 13 bases remained unmatched. The CDR3 is 14 amino acids. CDR1 is KGHSH and CDR2 is LQKENI in the germline V gene. The CDR3 DNA sequence: TGTGCCAGCTCCCCCCAAGGCGGGACAGGGCGCCAGTATTTT. It yields the protein CASSPQGGTGRQYF.

This chain uses TRBV2 with TRBJ2-5; D is undetermined. This CDR3 is 13 amino acids long. V was clipped by 1 base and J by 5 bases, with 8 bases between them. CDR1 and CDR2 (germline): SNHLY, FYNNEI. This CDR3 is CASSEGPVETQYF. The CDR3 DNA reads TGTGCCAGCAGTGAAGGCCCAGTTGAGACCCAGTACTTC. Based on the CDR3 plus reference TRBV2 and TRBJ2-5, the full variable domain is EPEVTQTPSHQVTQMGQEVILRCVPISNHLYFYWYRQILGQKVEFLVSFYNNEISEKSEIFDDQFSVERPDGSNFTLKIRSTKLEDSAMYFCASSEGPVETQYFGPGTRLLVL.

The gene calls are TRBV19 and TRBJ1-4, with TRBD1 matching 7 bases. The CDR3 runs 13 residues. Germline values: CDR1 LNHDA, CDR2 SQIVND (reference sequence). The trim removed 3 bases at V and 8 bases at J, leaving 3 bases unmatched. The DNA for the CDR3 is TGTGCCAGTAGTATTACACAGGGGGAAAAACTGTTTTTT. It yields the protein CASSITQGEKLFF.

V gene TRBV3-1 (or the pseudogene TRBV3-2) combines with J gene TRBJ1-6; D ambiguous. V gave up 3 bases and J gave up 3 bases, with 6 bases separating them. CDR3 length: 14 amino acids. Germline V CDR1 and CDR2: LGHDT, YNNKEL (reference sequence). The CDR3 region has the DNA TGTGCCAGCAGCCACGGTTTCTATAATTCACCCCTCCACTTT. Its translation: CASSHGFYNSPLHF.

The chain is built from TRBV18 and TRBJ1-4; possibly TRBD1 for D (5 bases). The V end lost 3 bases, the J end lost 5 bases, and 10 bases lay between the germline ends. The CDR3 is 14 residues long. The germline CDR1 and CDR2 sequences are KGHSH and LQKENI. CDR3 bases: TGTGCCAGCTCACCGCGGGGGTCGAATGAAAAACTGTTTTTT. The encoded protein is CASSPRGSNEKLFF. Combining the CDR3 with reference TRBV18 and TRBJ1-4 gives the whole variable domain NAGVMQNPRHLVRRRGQEARLRCSPMKGHSHVYWYRQLPEEGLKFMVYLQKENIIDESGMPKERFSAEFPKEGPSILRIQQVVRGDSAAYFCASSPRGSNEKLFFGSGTQLSVL.

The V call is TRBV18, the J call TRBJ2-3; the D is unclear. CDR3 length: 13 residues. V lost 2 bases to trimming and J lost 6 bases, with 9 bases between them. The germline CDR1 and CDR2 sequences are KGHSH and LQKENI. The CDR3: CASSPGHGDTQYF. The CDR3 nucleotides are TGTGCCAGCTCACCAGGTCACGGGGATACGCAGTATTTT.

This sequence joins TRBV6-5 and TRBJ1-5, with D maybe TRBD1 (6 bases). The CDR3 is made up of 14 amino acids. Germline V gene lookup returns CDR1 MNHEY and CDR2 SVGAGI. Deletions cut 7 bases from V and 2 bases from J, with 12 bases between. The CDR3 sequence is CASTESGGNQPQHF. The CDR3 DNA reads TGTGCCAGCACGGAATCAGGGGGCAATCAGCCCCAGCATTTT.

The J gene is TRBJ1-5, the V gene TRBV10-3; possibly TRBD1 for D (6 bases). Between the trimmed V and J ends, which lost 8 bases and 2 bases, there was a span of 10 bases. The length of the CDR3 is 13 residues. Germline V CDR1 and CDR2: ENHRY, SYGVKD. CDR3 region: CAIQGSGNQPQHF. The CDR3 nucleotides read TGTGCCATCCAGGGGTCCGGCAATCAGCCCCAGCATTTT.

This clone was counted a single time. The CDR3: CATSFGHGRLNEKLFF. The CDR3 DNA is TGTGCCACCAGCTTCGGACATGGACGCTTAAATGAAAAACTGTTTTTT. V usage is TRBV15 and J usage is TRBJ1-4; possibly TRBD1 for D (5 bases). V was shortened by 5 bases and J by 5 bases, with 18 bases between the two germline ends. Germline V CDR1 and CDR2: LNHNV, YYDKDF (reference sequence). The CDR3 totals 16 residues.

This clone is a singleton in its sample. The V call is TRBV15, the J call TRBJ1-5, with 12 bases that match TRBD1. The trim removed 2 bases at V and 3 bases at J, leaving 2 bases unmatched. This CDR3 has 16 residues. CDR1 is LNHNV, CDR2 YYDKDF, per germline (reference sequence). The CDR3, as DNA: TGTGCCACCAGCAGACCGGGACAGGGGGCCAATCAGCCCCAGCATTTT. The encoded protein is CATSRPGQGANQPQHF.

The J gene is TRBJ1-2, the V gene TRBV3-1 (or the pseudogene TRBV3-2); 7 nucleotides line up with TRBD1. The V gene's germline CDR1 is LGHDT and CDR2 YNNKEL (reference sequence). V shed 2 bases and J 6 bases; nucleotides not matched to a gene: 6. CDR3 length: 14 amino acids. In DNA form, the CDR3 reads TGTGCCAGCAGCCAACCGGGACAGCCGCATGGCTACACCTTC. It encodes CASSQPGQPHGYTF.

This sequence joins TRBV9 and TRBJ1-2, with 10 bases identical to TRBD1. After removal of 0 bases from V and 4 bases from J, the junction contained 3 bases not matched to a gene. The germline gives CDR1 SGDLS, CDR2 YYNGEE. The CDR3 covers 15 residues. CDR3 sequence: CASSVGQGASYGYTF. DNA of the CDR3: TGTGCCAGCAGCGTAGGACAGGGGGCAAGCTATGGCTACACCTTC.

The chain combines TRBV11-3 with TRBJ2-1; D gene ambiguous. Trimming removed 0 bases from V and 6 bases from J, with 3 bases in between. There are 12 residues in the CDR3. Germline-derived CDR1 and CDR2 are SGHNT and YENEEA. CDR3 protein: CASSLDRNEQFF. In nucleotides, the CDR3 is TGTGCCAGCAGCTTAGATCGCAATGAGCAGTTCTTC.

CDR3 nucleotide sequence: TGTGCCAGCAGCTCACAGGGGGCAGATACGCAGTATTTT. This translates into CASSSQGADTQYF. The gene calls are TRBV7-9 and TRBJ2-3; 8 bases are a match to TRBD1. CDR3 length equals 13 residues. CDR1 is SEHNR and CDR2 is FQNEAQ in the germline V gene (reference sequence). V trimming: 4 bases; J trimming: 4 bases; junction bases outside the gene matches: 1.

This sequence joins TRBV6-5 and TRBJ1-1; the match to TRBD1 covers 7 bases. The V gene end was trimmed by 7 bases and the J gene end by 1 base; junction bases not matched to a gene: 6. The CDR3 totals 14 residues. Germline assignment: CDR1 MNHEY and CDR2 SVGAGI. The CDR3 nucleotides read TGTGCCAGCACCCCGGGACAGAGGAACACTGAAGCTTTCTTT. Translating it yields CASTPGQRNTEAFF.

The rearrangement links TRBV5-6 to TRBJ2-1; no clear D. Looked up from germline, CDR1 is SGHDT and CDR2 is YYEEEE. The CDR3 extends over 11 amino acids. With 4 bases removed from V and 6 bases from J, the gap between germline ends came to 5 bases. The CDR3 nucleotides are TGTGCCAGCAGCCGGTTCAATGAGCAGTTCTTC. The encoded protein is CASSRFNEQFF.

The rearrangement uses TRBV24-1 and TRBJ2-3, with 11 bases identical to TRBD1. The V gene end was trimmed by 0 bases and the J gene end by 4 bases; junction bases not matched to a gene: 5. In germline, CDR1 is KGHDR, CDR2 SFDVKD. This CDR3 is built from 17 residues. CDR3 in amino acids: CATSDLQGTGGSDTQYF. The CDR3 DNA sequence: TGTGCCACCAGTGATTTGCAAGGGACAGGGGGATCAGATACGCAGTATTTT.

This clone was seen a handful of times. V gene TRBV5-6 combines with J gene TRBJ2-1, with 15 bases fitting TRBD2. J lost 6 bases, V lost 9 bases, and 7 bases had no gene match. Looked up from germline, CDR1 is SGHDT and CDR2 is YYEEEE. The CDR3 is 15 amino acids. The CDR3 coding sequence is TGTGCCACCACGGGACTAGCGGGGGGAGGCAATGAGCAGTTCTTC. This encodes CATTGLAGGGNEQFF.

This chain links TRBV6-1 with TRBJ1-5; D might be TRBD1 (5 bases). CDR1 is MNHNS and CDR2 is SASEGT in the germline V gene. Trimming took 2 bases from V and 0 from J, leaving 11 bases between them. The CDR3 runs to 16 residues. For the CDR3, the DNA is TGTGCCAGCAGTGAACAGGGATCCTATAGCAATCAGCCCCAGCATTTT. It yields the protein CASSEQGSYSNQPQHF.

The rearrangement joins TRBV6-5 to TRBJ2-2; 7 bases align to TRBD1. Unmatched junction bases numbered 5, after V lost 10 bases and J lost 0 bases. The CDR3 is 14 amino acids. CDR1 MNHEY and CDR2 SVGAGI come from the germline V gene. CDR3 region: CATRTGANTGELFF. The CDR3 nucleotides are TGTGCCACCAGGACAGGAGCGAACACCGGGGAGCTGTTTTTT.

The gene calls are TRBV9 and TRBJ2-1; a possible D gene is TRBD2 (5 bases). This CDR3 is 14 amino acids long. Germline lookup yields CDR1 SGDLS and CDR2 YYNGEE. V was shortened by 0 bases and J by 5 bases, with 9 bases between the two germline ends. This CDR3 reads CASSVGPGDNEQFF. DNA of the CDR3: TGTGCCAGCAGCGTAGGTCCCGGGGACAATGAGCAGTTCTTC.

The chain has TRBV2 and TRBJ1-3; D gene ambiguous. With 8 bases removed from V and 0 bases from J, the gap between germline ends came to 8 bases. The CDR3 runs 13 residues. Germline values: CDR1 SNHLY, CDR2 FYNNEI. CDR3 nucleotides: TGTGCCAGCCGGTCCTTCTCTGGAAACACCATATATTTT. Its protein is CASRSFSGNTIYF.